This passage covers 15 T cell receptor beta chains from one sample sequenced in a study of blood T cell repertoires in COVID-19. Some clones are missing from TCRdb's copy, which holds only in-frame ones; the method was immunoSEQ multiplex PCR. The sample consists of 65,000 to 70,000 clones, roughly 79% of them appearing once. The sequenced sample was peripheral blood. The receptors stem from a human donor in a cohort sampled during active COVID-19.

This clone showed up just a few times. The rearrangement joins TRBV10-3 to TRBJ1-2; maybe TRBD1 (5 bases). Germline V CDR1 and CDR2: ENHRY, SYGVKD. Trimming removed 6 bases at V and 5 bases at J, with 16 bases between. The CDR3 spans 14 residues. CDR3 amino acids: CAISAEDTAYGYTF. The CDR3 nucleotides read TGTGCCATCAGCGCCGAGGACACCGCTTATGGCTACACCTTC.

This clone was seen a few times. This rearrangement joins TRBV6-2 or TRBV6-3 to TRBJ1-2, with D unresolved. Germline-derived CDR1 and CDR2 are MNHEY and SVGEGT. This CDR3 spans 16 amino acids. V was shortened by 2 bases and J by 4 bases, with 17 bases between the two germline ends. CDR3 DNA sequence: TGTGCCAGCAGTTACCCACCCGCGGGCTCTCTCTATGGCTACACCTTC. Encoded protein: CASSYPPAGSLYGYTF.

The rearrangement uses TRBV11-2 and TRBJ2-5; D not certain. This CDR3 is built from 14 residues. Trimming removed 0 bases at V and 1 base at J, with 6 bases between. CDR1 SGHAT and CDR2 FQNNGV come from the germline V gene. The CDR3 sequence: CASSLDYGQETQYF. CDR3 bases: TGTGCCAGCAGCTTAGATTACGGCCAAGAGACCCAGTACTTC.

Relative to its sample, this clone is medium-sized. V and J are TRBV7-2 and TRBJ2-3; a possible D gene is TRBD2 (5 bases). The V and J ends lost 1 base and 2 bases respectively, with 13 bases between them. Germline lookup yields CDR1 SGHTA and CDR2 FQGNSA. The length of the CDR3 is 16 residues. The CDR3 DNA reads TGTGCCAGCAGCTTAGAGACCGGAGGAAACACAGATACGCAGTATTTT. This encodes CASSLETGGNTDTQYF.

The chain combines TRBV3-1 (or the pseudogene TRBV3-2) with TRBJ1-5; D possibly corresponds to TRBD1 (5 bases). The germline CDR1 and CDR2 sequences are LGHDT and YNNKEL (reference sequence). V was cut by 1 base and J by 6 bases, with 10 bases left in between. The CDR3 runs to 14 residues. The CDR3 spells CASSQAGQGQPQHF. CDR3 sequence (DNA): TGTGCCAGCAGCCAAGCAGGGCAGGGTCAGCCCCAGCATTTT.

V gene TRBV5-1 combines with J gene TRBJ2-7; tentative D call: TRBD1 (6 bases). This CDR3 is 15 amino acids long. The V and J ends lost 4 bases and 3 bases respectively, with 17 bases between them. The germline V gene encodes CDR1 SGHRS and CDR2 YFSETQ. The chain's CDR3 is CASSVDLGARYEQYF. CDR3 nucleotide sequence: TGCGCCAGCAGCGTGGATCTGGGGGCACGCTACGAGCAGTACTTC.

The CDR3 bases are TGTGCCAGCAGTCCGGGACTAGCGATAGGAATATCCGGGGAGCTGTTTTTT. As protein: CASSPGLAIGISGELFF. V gene TRBV7-8 combines with J gene TRBJ2-2; 10 bases are shared with TRBD2. Germline V gives CDR1 SGHVS, CDR2 FQNEAQ. The CDR3 is 17 amino acids. V trimming: 6 bases; J trimming: 6 bases; junction bases outside the gene matches: 13.

The CDR3 DNA follows: TGTGCCAGCAGCCATGGGAGGCAGTCACCCCTCCACTTT. Protein: CASSHGRQSPLHF. This chain connects TRBV3-1 (or the pseudogene TRBV3-2) to TRBJ1-6; D not certain. Trimming left V 3 bases short and J 10 bases short, with 10 bases between. Germline V gene sequence: CDR1 LGHDT, CDR2 YNNKEL (reference sequence). This CDR3 spans 13 amino acids.

The CDR3: CASSLDSHPSYEQYF. The CDR3 bases are TGTGCCAGCAGCTTGGACAGCCACCCCTCCTACGAGCAGTACTTC. The V call is TRBV11-1, the J call TRBJ2-7, with D maybe TRBD1 (6 bases). CDR3 size: 15 residues. Germline V gives CDR1 SGHAT, CDR2 FQDESV (reference sequence). The V end lost 3 bases, the J end lost 0 bases, and 12 bases lay between the germline ends.

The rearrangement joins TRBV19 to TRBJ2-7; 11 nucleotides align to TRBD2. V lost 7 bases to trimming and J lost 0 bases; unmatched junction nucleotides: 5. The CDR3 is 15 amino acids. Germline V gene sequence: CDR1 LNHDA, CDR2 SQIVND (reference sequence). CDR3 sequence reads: CASTPTSGVSYEQYF. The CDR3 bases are TGTGCCAGTACCCCGACTAGCGGGGTCTCCTACGAGCAGTACTTC.

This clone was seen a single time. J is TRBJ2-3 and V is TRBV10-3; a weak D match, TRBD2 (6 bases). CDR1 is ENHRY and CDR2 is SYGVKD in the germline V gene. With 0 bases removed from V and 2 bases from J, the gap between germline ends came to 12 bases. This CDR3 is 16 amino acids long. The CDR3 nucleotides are TGTGCCATCAGTGAGTCGATGGGGAGGATCACAGATACGCAGTATTTT. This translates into CAISESMGRITDTQYF.

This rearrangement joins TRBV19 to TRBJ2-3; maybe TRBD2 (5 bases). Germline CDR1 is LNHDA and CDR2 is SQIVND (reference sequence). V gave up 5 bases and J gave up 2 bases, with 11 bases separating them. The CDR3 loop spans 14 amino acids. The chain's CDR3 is CASSASGNTDTQYF. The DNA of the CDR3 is TGTGCCAGTAGTGCAAGCGGAAACACAGATACGCAGTATTTT.

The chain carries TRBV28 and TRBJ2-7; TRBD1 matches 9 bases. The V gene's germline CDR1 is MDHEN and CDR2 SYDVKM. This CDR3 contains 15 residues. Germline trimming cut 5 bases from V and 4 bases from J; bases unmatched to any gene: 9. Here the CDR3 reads CASSPQGAIGYEQYF. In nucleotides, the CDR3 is TGTGCCAGCAGTCCACAGGGGGCGATAGGGTACGAGCAGTACTTC.

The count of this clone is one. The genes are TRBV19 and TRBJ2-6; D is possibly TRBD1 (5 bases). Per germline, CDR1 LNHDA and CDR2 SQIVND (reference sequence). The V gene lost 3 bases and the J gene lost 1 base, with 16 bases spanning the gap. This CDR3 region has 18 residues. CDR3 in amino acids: CASSIGATHWSGANVLTF. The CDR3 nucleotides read TGTGCCAGTAGTATTGGGGCCACACATTGGTCTGGGGCCAACGTCCTGACTTTC. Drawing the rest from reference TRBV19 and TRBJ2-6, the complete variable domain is DGGITQSPKYLFRKEGQNVTLSCEQNLNHDAMYWYRQDPGQGLRLIYYSQIVNDFQKGDIAEGYSVSREKKESFPLTVTSAQKNPTAFYLCASSIGATHWSGANVLTFGAGSRLTVL.

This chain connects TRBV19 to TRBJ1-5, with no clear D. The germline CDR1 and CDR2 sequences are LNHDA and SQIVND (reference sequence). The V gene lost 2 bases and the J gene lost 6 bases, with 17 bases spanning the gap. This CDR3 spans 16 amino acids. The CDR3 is CASSIREPRVGQPQHF. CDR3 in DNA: TGTGCCAGTAGTATAAGAGAACCGAGGGTCGGTCAGCCCCAGCATTTT.